The present T cell receptor (beta chain) was sequenced within a study of blood T cell repertoires in COVID-19. Generated by immunoSEQ multiplex PCR, the TCRdb table keeps only in-frame clones and is missing some. The sample lists approximately 250,000 clones, 88% seen once, with roughly 1.2% in the top ten. CDR1 and CDR2 (germline): SEHNR, FQNEAQ (reference sequence). The CDR3 consists of 15 residues. Trimming shortened V by 0 bases and J by 4 bases, and 10 bases separated the two germline ends. Those enrolled, adults aged roughly 18 to 90 years, came from around 24 US areas. The sequencing sample was made of PBMCs or T cells enriched from blood (not recorded which). This TCR derives from a woman aged 40-49 years with acute COVID-19. The chain couples TRBV7-9 to TRBJ2-1, with a weak D call TRBD2 (6 bases). CDR3 protein: CASSLAAGHYNEQFF. The CDR3 DNA follows: TGTGCCAGCAGCTTAGCCGCGGGGCATTACAATGAGCAGTTCTTC.